Listed below are T cell receptor beta chains from one sample, sequenced in a study of cytomegalovirus exposure and HLA in healthy donors. Assay used: immunoSEQ multiplex PCR; TCRdb lists only in-frame clones, some missing. The sample includes roughly 200,000 clones, roughly 80% seen only once; the top ten take roughly 2.1%. The specimen was PBMCs. The origin of the receptors is a woman in her twenties or thirties in good health and CMV-seropositive. The CDR3 runs from the conserved cysteine through the conserved F or W. The order of the fields is CDR3 protein, CDR3 DNA, D gene, J gene, V gene, clone size. D genes are given only for firm matches. Expanded clones get a size class; other rows say once, few or many, or leave the size out.

CASSFRELNTEAFF TGTGCCAGCAGCTTCCGAGAACTGAACACTGAAGCTTTCTTT - TRBJ1-1 TRBV7-2 -
CASSLRQGAQPQHF TGTGCCAGTAGTCTAAGACAGGGCGCCCAGCCCCAGCATTTT TRBD1 TRBJ1-5 TRBV19 few
CASSPQGQGHEQYF TGTGCCAGCTCACCACAGGGACAGGGACACGAGCAGTACTTC TRBD1 TRBJ2-7 TRBV18 -
CAISASPSSGANVLTF TGTGCCATCAGTGCGTCACCTAGCTCTGGGGCCAACGTCCTGACTTTC - TRBJ2-6 TRBV10-3 once
CASSQKHRGSGNTIYF TGTGCCAGCAGCCAAAAACACAGGGGTTCTGGAAACACCATATATTTT TRBD1 TRBJ1-3 TRBV4-2 once
CAFSEPGANVLTF TGTGCCTTTTCGGAGCCTGGGGCCAACGTCCTGACTTTC - TRBJ2-6 TRBV4-2 -
CASSPRTDEAFF TGTGCCAGCAGCCCACGGACAGATGAAGCTTTCTTT - TRBJ1-1 TRBV11-2 few
CSVGRGQEYGYTF TGCAGCGTTGGGAGGGGACAGGAATATGGCTACACCTTC TRBD1 TRBJ1-2 TRBV29-1 -
CASREGRASGNTIYF TGTGCCAGCCGCGAAGGCAGGGCCTCTGGAAACACCATATATTTT - TRBJ1-3 TRBV28 -
CASSQDLARGGLNTDTQYF TGCGCCAGCAGCCAAGATCTTGCCCGGGGGGGCCTGAACACAGATACGCAGTATTTT TRBD2 TRBJ2-3 TRBV4-3 -
CAINRNREWAQYF TGTGCCATCAATCGCAACAGGGAATGGGCCCAGTACTTC - TRBJ2-5 TRBV10-3 -
CASSTKQGRGTDTQYF TGTGCCAGTAGTACCAAACAGGGGAGAGGGACAGATACGCAGTATTTT TRBD1 TRBJ2-3 TRBV19 -
CASSTKAGGGFAGVAFF TGTGCCAGCAGCACCAAAGCGGGGGGCGGGTTCGCTGGTGTAGCTTTCTTT - TRBJ1-1 TRBV7-2 -
CASSQEAVDAGGGELFF TGCGCCAGCAGCCAAGAGGCGGTAGACGCCGGGGGCGGGGAGCTGTTTTTT - TRBJ2-2 TRBV4-3 -
CASSYRDLKEAQYF TGTGCCAGCAGCTACCGAGACCTTAAAGAGGCCCAGTACTTC - TRBJ2-5 TRBV7-9 once
CASSPHRDQNTEAFF TGTGCCAGCAGTCCCCACAGGGATCAGAACACTGAAGCTTTCTTT - TRBJ1-1 TRBV27 once
CASRDSPNEKLFF TGTGCCTCCCGGGACAGCCCCAATGAAAAACTGTTTTTT TRBD1 TRBJ1-4 TRBV6-5 -
CASSTGGGSEKLFF TGTGCCAGCTCAACTGGCGGGGGGAGCGAAAAACTGTTTTTT - TRBJ1-4 TRBV18 -
CASSLSGNNEQFF TGTGCCAGCAGTTTATCCGGGAATAATGAGCAGTTCTTC - TRBJ2-1 TRBV27 few
CASSAMDRGRYGYTF TGTGCCAGCAGCGCCATGGACAGGGGGCGCTATGGCTACACCTTC TRBD1 TRBJ1-2 TRBV9 -
CASSVGTGLRGYGYTF TGTGCCAGCAGCGTAGGTACAGGGCTACGGGGCTATGGCTACACCTTC - TRBJ1-2 TRBV9 -
CASSLLSQGVNTEAFF TGCGCCAGCAGCTTGTTGTCACAGGGGGTCAACACTGAAGCTTTCTTT TRBD1 TRBJ1-1 TRBV5-1 few
CASSITGGQSYPGELFF TGTGCCAGTAGTATAACAGGGGGACAGAGTTATCCTGGGGAGCTGTTTTTT TRBD1 TRBJ2-2 TRBV19 -
CASSPFSPGGSAFF TGTGCCAGCTCACCATTTTCTCCGGGAGGATCAGCTTTCTTT - TRBJ1-1 TRBV18 -
CASSLGQGSTEAFF TGTGCCAGCAGCCTGGGACAGGGGTCCACTGAAGCTTTCTTT TRBD1 TRBJ1-1 TRBV5-4 -
CAWMDRGSNSPLHF TGTGCCTGGATGGACAGGGGGTCCAATTCACCCCTCCACTTT TRBD1 TRBJ1-6 TRBV30 -
CASSPQGGAVGKLFF TGTGCCAGCAGTCCACAGGGAGGGGCGGTCGGTAAACTGTTTTTT - TRBJ1-4 TRBV25-1 -
CASSLAGGLTGELFF TGTGCCAGCAGCTTAGCGGGGGGGCTGACCGGGGAGCTGTTTTTT TRBD2 TRBJ2-2 TRBV7-3 -
CASTDSPNTEAFF TGTGCCAGTACAGACAGCCCGAACACTGAAGCTTTCTTT - TRBJ1-1 TRBV19 few
CASSFRGTEAFF TGTGCCAGCAGTTTCAGGGGCACTGAAGCTTTCTTT - TRBJ1-1 TRBV27 -
CASSSTTGTEAFF TGCGCCAGCAGCTCCACGACAGGCACTGAAGCTTTCTTT - TRBJ1-1 TRBV5-1 -
CASSLEWAEAFF TGTGCCAGCAGCTTAGAGTGGGCCGAAGCTTTCTTT - TRBJ1-1 TRBV7-9 once
CASSFRNRDEQYF TGTGCCAGCAGTTTCCGAAACAGGGACGAGCAGTACTTC - TRBJ2-7 TRBV28 -
CASSGGWVGYGYTF TGTGCCAGCAGTGGAGGCTGGGTGGGTTATGGCTACACCTTC - TRBJ1-2 TRBV6-1 -
CASSLAGGNTGELFF TGTGCCAGCAGCTTAGCGGGGGGGAACACCGGGGAGCTGTTTTTT TRBD2 TRBJ2-2 TRBV7-3 -
CAWRYSATEAFF TGTGCCTGGAGGTACTCTGCGACTGAAGCTTTCTTT - TRBJ1-1 TRBV30 -
CASSLTSREQYF TGTGCCAGCAGCTTGACTAGCCGTGAGCAGTACTTC TRBD2 TRBJ2-7 TRBV28 -
CASSRGPGQGATEAFF TGCGCCAGCAGTCGCGGACCGGGGCAGGGGGCCACTGAAGCTTTCTTT TRBD1 TRBJ1-1 TRBV23-1 -
CASSKTGTGESPLHF TGTGCCAGCAGCAAGACCGGGACAGGGGAGTCACCCCTCCACTTT TRBD1 TRBJ1-6 TRBV6-6 medium-sized
CASSLGAGGGLAKNIQYF TGTGCCAGCAGCTTAGGGGCAGGGGGAGGTCTGGCCAAAAACATTCAGTACTTC - TRBJ2-4 TRBV7-2 -
CASSILERGWQFF TGTGCCAGCAGTATCCTGGAAAGGGGGTGGCAGTTCTTC - TRBJ2-1 TRBV28 -
CASSQWTGGSSEQFF TGCGCCAGCAGCCAGTGGACGGGCGGGTCATCTGAGCAGTTCTTC - TRBJ2-1 TRBV4-3 once
CASSPQQGYEQFF TGTGCCAGCTCACCACAACAGGGTTATGAGCAGTTCTTC - TRBJ2-1 TRBV18 -
CASSPFGVSGNTIYF TGCGCCAGCAGCCCATTCGGGGTTTCTGGAAACACCATATATTTT - TRBJ1-3 TRBV4-1 -